This T cell receptor (beta chain) was sequenced for a study of vaccination and CD4 T cells after COVID-19 (dated by TCRdb to between 2021 and 2023). Describing the broader study: Every convalescent patient had a positive nasal swab PCR test for SARS-CoV-2, with mild disease in roughly ten patients and severe disease in one. Post-COVID blood samples were collected from convalescent patients a median of approximately 100 days after diagnosis, with a range of roughly 30 to 170 days. In over 8 COVID-19 convalescent patients and a handful of infection-naive healthy vaccine recipients, the spike-specific CD4+ TCR repertoire before mRNA vaccination was compared with the repertoire after mRNA vaccination. Post-vaccine blood samples were taken a median of around 70 days after the second vaccine dose, with a range of about 12 to 250 days. Participants received two doses of either the Pfizer-BioNTech BNT162b2 vaccine (n=8) or the Moderna mRNA-1273 vaccine (n=2). Control cultures received a CEFX viral epitope pool as the positive control, an HIV-1 Nef peptide pool as the negative control, or no peptide. For stimulating the cultures, overlapping spike peptide pools were used, derived from SARS-CoV-2 as well as from the common cold coronaviruses HCoV-NL63, HCoV-OC43 and HCoV-229E. Six males and four females were included in the convalescent cohort, with two Hispanic individuals, seven Caucasians, two Asians and one multiracial person represented. What the research found in general, with its limitations: In convalescent patients, nearly all vaccine-specific clones (304 of 307) were found to be mono-reactive for SARS-CoV-2 spike rather than cross-reactive with common cold coronaviruses. Although the median number of SARS-CoV-2-reactive clonotypes went up from fewer than 25 after infection to around 40 after vaccination, the increase was not significant. Only a relatively small number of convalescent patients were included in the study, and early timepoints following natural infection were not analyzed. In convalescent patients, a median around 90% of post-vaccine SARS-CoV-2-reactive clones were detected only after vaccination, and vaccine-specific priming was suggested by this finding.

From cysteine to phenylalanine, the CDR3 is 14 amino acids long. Only the CDR3 part of the read is kept: 42 bases, read in frame from the first base. The germline V gene (reference sequence) provides CDR1 LGHDT and CDR2 YNNKEL. The junction shows trimming of 4 bases on V and 15 bases on J, plus 19 bases between the germline ends. What this sample's treatment or condition label stands for: approximately nine-day PBMC culture with coronavirus spike peptide pools or control peptides (ViraFEST assay). To expand antigen-specific T cells with peptide pools and then pick out the expanded clonotypes through TCR sequencing, the study relied on the ViraFEST assay. The convalescent patients' positive SARS-CoV-2 PCR tests fell between March and December 2020, which was before the Alpha, Beta and Delta variants emerged in the United States. About 2 million PBMCs per well were cultured in IMDM with approximately 5% human AB serum and about 9.2 IU/ml IL-2, plus 10 ug/ml peptide pools. On days 3 and 7, half of the culture medium was replaced with fresh IL-2-containing medium. After around 11 days of culture, CD4+ T cells were isolated by negative selection using the EasySep CD4+ T cell isolation kit. Ficoll-Paque Plus gradient centrifugation was used to isolate PBMCs from whole blood, and the isolated PBMCs were then either used fresh or cryopreserved at -140C. Triplicate wells were generally used for each culture condition.

Notes on this clonotype: Its target antigen remains unknown. No base qualities exist here, and no much larger clone lies one base off it.

Library preparation was by PCR. DNA from cultured CD4+ T cells underwent TCR sequencing with the Oncomine TCR Beta short-read assay at the Johns Hopkins FTIC core. Genomic DNA was extracted from the cultured CD4+ T cells with the QIAamp micro DNA kit. Oncomine TCR Beta libraries made from cultured CD4+ T cells were pooled using unique dual indexes and sequenced on an Illumina iSeq 100. The original pipeline was this. Non-productive sequences were filtered out, and CDR3s that did not start with C, did not end with F or W, or were shorter than 7 amino acids were discarded. Antigen-specific clonotypes were identified with the MANAFEST web application by comparing peptide-stimulated wells with reference and other culture wells. Positive clones required FDR below 0.05, an odds ratio above 5, and productive frequency above 0.1% in at least two of three replicate wells. Cross-reactive clonotypes were defined as significantly expanded in both SARS-CoV-2 spike wells and at least one common cold coronavirus spike condition. Levenshtein distances (stringdist) and unrooted phylogenetic trees (ape) in R version 3.6.1 were used to assess CDR3 homology. The public reads were reprocessed in TCRdb via fastp at Q25 and MiXCR, keeping in-frame beta chains. Every CDR3 protein is listed once, alongside the most common genes and DNA of its rows. The V and J calls reflect TCRdb's pipeline rather than the authors' work. Present in this sample are about 15,000 distinct CDR3 sequences, approximately 53% of which were seen just once. Over 9.5% of the sample goes to the ten largest clones.

This clonotype was sampled from a human donor who had recovered from COVID-19. The V gene is TRBV3-1 and the J gene is TRBJ1-6, and the D gene may be TRBD1, 6 bases matching. Sequencing was performed on CD4+ T cells from blood, cultured in vitro. The CDR3 reads as follows: CASSRGAQGMDLHF. The bases are TGTGCCAGCAGCCGAGGAGCCCAGGGGATGGACCTCCACTTT.